This entry is about one T cell receptor beta chain. Its antigen is still unknown. Base qualities are not provided; no much larger clone lies one nucleotide away. The data originate from a study of CD8 T cells in ankylosing spondylitis listed by TCRdb under 2017. Looking at the study overall: T cell receptor beta repertoires were profiled in healthy donors and ankylosing spondylitis patients so that disease-linked TCR variants could be found. Peripheral blood was sampled, and synovial fluid was additionally collected from ankylosing spondylitis patients. The full study cohort was made up of over 20 ankylosing spondylitis patients and about a hundred healthy donors.

CDR1 and CDR2, looked up from the germline V gene, are MNHNS and SASEGT. From cysteine to phenylalanine, the CDR3 is 16 amino acids long. The retained sequence is limited to the CDR3, 48 bases, with the frame set at the first base. Trimming costs V 2 bases and J 8 bases, and their ends lie 19 bases apart. TCRdb names Illumina HiSeq 2500 as the instrument used. TCR beta libraries were prepared by quantitative 5'-RACE with molecular barcodes. The study's own analysis went as follows. Disease-linked TCR variants were identified with a new computational method built on a probabilistic model of VDJ rearrangement. TCRdb reanalyzed the raw reads on its own, using fastp at Q25 for trimming and MiXCR for clone calling, and kept in-frame beta chains. Entries that share a CDR3 protein sequence are merged under the most common genes and DNA. The V and J calls, along with clone size, are taken from TCRdb and not from the paper's own processing. Recorded for this sample are 100,000 or so distinct CDR3 sequences; about 8.1% of them occurred a single time. Together, the top ten hold 25% to 35% of the sample.

Findings and caveats that apply to the study as a whole: Some of the motif variants had been reported before in the synovial fluid and blood of reactive arthritis patients, a finding that suggests common disease-initiation mechanisms. The disease-linked clones were reported to be significantly enriched in matched synovial fluid samples from ankylosing spondylitis patients. The disease-linked clones showed a CD8+ phenotype and occurred at relatively low frequencies in peripheral blood. Blood from ankylosing spondylitis patients appeared to be characterized by a TCR beta motif made up of about 8 highly homologous amino acid variants.

The source material was blood, either unsorted or a sorted T cell fraction (not recorded which). The receptor chain draws on TRBV6-1 and TRBJ1-5; a tentative D call is TRBD1 (6 bases match). This receptor was obtained from a male donor with ankylosing spondylitis. The bases are TGTGCCAGCAGTGAAAGTTCGGTTACAGGGAGTAAGCCCCAGCATTTT. This yields the protein CASSESSVTGSKPQHF.